The 5 T cell receptor beta chains reported below all come from one sample, sequenced in a study of OX40 agonist ivuxolimab in advanced cancers. Libraries were prepared by immunoSEQ multiplex PCR; TCRdb keeps only in-frame clonotypes and omits some of them. This sample has 14,000 to 15,000 clones, with roughly 79% found just once. The source was CD4+ or CD8+ T cells sorted from blood, collected in a trial of the OX40 agonist ivuxolimab. These receptors were taken from an adult with an advanced solid tumor such as melanoma, head and neck, liver or kidney cancer.

CDR3 protein: CSGRSYNEQFF. As DNA, the CDR3 is TGCAGCGGGCGGTCCTACAATGAGCAGTTCTTC. The chain carries TRBV29-1 and TRBJ2-1; no reliable D call. The CDR3 runs to 11 residues. Germline loops: CDR1 SQVTM, CDR2 ANQGSEA. Trimming shortened V by 7 bases and J by 1 base, and 5 bases separated the two germline ends.

The chain uses TRBV28 and TRBJ2-7; 9 bases line up with TRBD1. Looked up from germline, CDR1 is MDHEN and CDR2 is SYDVKM. This CDR3 is built from 14 residues. Germline trimming cut 6 bases from V and 5 bases from J; bases unmatched to any gene: 8. CDR3 bases: TGTGCCAGCAGAGTGTCGGGGACAGGGAACGAGCAGTACTTC. It specifies CASRVSGTGNEQYF.

The chain carries TRBV7-9 and TRBJ1-3; the match to TRBD1 covers 9 bases. Trimming at V came to 5 bases and at J to 0 bases, leaving 5 bases not matched to a gene. Germline-derived CDR1 and CDR2 are SEHNR and FQNEAQ (reference sequence). The CDR3 has 16 residues. The CDR3 loop is CASSGGQGLSGNTIYF. DNA of the CDR3: TGTGCCAGCAGCGGGGGACAGGGACTCTCTGGAAACACCATATATTTT.

This clone was seen only a few times. The gene calls are TRBV7-3 and TRBJ2-2, with D possibly called TRBD1 or TRBD2 (5 bases each). Deletions cut 6 bases from V and 5 bases from J, with 13 bases between. The CDR3 length is 14 residues. Germline V gene sequence: CDR1 SGHTA, CDR2 FQGTGA. The CDR3 DNA reads as TGTGCCAGCAGACCGGGACCCAGGACCGGGGAGCTGTTTTTT. This sequence encodes CASRPGPRTGELFF. The whole variable domain, filled in from reference TRBV7-3 and TRBJ2-2, reads GAGVSQTPSNKVTEKGKYVELRCDPISGHTALYWYRQSLGQGPEFLIYFQGTGAADDSGLPNDRFFAVRPEGSVSTLKIQRTERGDSAVYLCASRPGPRTGELFFGEGSRLTVL.

As concerns this clone: Given a much more abundant clone one base away, this may be a read error. The CDR3 loop is CASSLGSTGELFF. In nucleotides, the CDR3 is TGTGCCAGCAGCTTAGGGAGCACCGGGGAGCTGTTTTTT. The gene calls are TRBV7-2 and TRBJ2-2; no reliable D call. This CDR3 is 13 amino acids long. Germline CDR1 SGHTA, CDR2 FQGNSA. V lost 1 base, J lost 4 bases, and 4 bases lay in between.